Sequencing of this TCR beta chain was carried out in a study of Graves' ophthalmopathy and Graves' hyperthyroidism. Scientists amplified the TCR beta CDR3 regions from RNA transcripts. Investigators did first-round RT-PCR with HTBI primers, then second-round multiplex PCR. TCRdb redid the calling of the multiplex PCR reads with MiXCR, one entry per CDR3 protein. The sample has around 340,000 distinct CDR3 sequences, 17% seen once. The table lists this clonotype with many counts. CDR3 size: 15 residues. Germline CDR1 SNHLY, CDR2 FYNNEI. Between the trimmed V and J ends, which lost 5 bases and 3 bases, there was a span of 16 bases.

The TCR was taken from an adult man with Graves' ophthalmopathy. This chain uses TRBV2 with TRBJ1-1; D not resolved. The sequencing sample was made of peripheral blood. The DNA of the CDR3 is TGTGCCAGCAGTCCGCGCATAGTGGTCCACACTGAAGCTTTCTTT. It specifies CASSPRIVVHTEAFF.